These T cell receptor beta chains were read from a single sample in a study of blood T cell repertoires in COVID-19. Sequencing used immunoSEQ multiplex PCR; TCRdb keeps in-frame clones, though not all of them. Of about 210,000 clones listed, 85% are singletons. Sequencing was carried out using PBMCs or T cells enriched from blood (not recorded which). These TCRs come from a man in his forties who had recovered from COVID-19. The CDR3 runs from the conserved cysteine through the conserved F or W. The order of the fields is D gene, clone size, J gene, V gene, CDR3 DNA, CDR3 protein. D genes are given only for firm matches. Size is stated for part of the rows, as once, few or many counts, or as a class when the clone is expanded.

d_call: -; clone_size: -; j_call: TRBJ2-7; v_call: TRBV24-1; cdr3_nt: TGTGCCACCAGTGATCAGGGCTACGAGCAGTACTTC; cdr3_aa: CATSDQGYEQYF
d_call: TRBD2; clone_size: -; j_call: TRBJ2-1; v_call: TRBV7-3; cdr3_nt: TGTGCCAGCAGCGGGTTGCTAGCGGGAGTAAGGGAGCAGTTCTTC; cdr3_aa: CASSGLLAGVREQFF
d_call: -; clone_size: -; j_call: TRBJ2-7; v_call: TRBV29-1; cdr3_nt: TGCAGCGTTGCGGAGGGCTACGAGCAGTACTTC; cdr3_aa: CSVAEGYEQYF
d_call: -; clone_size: -; j_call: TRBJ2-7; v_call: TRBV2; cdr3_nt: TGTGCCAGCTCCCAGGGGGAGAGGGAGGAGTACTTC; cdr3_aa: CASSQGEREEYF
d_call: TRBD2; clone_size: -; j_call: TRBJ2-1; v_call: TRBV30; cdr3_nt: TGTGCCTGGGGTCTCGGACTAGCGGGTGACGAGCAGTTCTTC; cdr3_aa: CAWGLGLAGDEQFF
d_call: -; clone_size: -; j_call: TRBJ2-7; v_call: TRBV5-1; cdr3_nt: TGCGCCAGCAGCTTTGGAGGACAGAACTACGAGCAGTACTTC; cdr3_aa: CASSFGGQNYEQYF
d_call: TRBD1; clone_size: few; j_call: TRBJ2-7; v_call: TRBV25-1; cdr3_nt: TGTGCCAGTACAGGGGTCTCCTACGAGCAGTACTTC; cdr3_aa: CASTGVSYEQYF
d_call: TRBD2; clone_size: -; j_call: TRBJ2-3; v_call: TRBV7-8; cdr3_nt: TGTGCCAGCACCAAGACTAGCGGAGCAGAAAACACAGATACGCAGTATTTT; cdr3_aa: CASTKTSGAENTDTQYF
d_call: TRBD2; clone_size: -; j_call: TRBJ2-3; v_call: TRBV10-3; cdr3_nt: TGTGCCATCACACGAGGGCGGGAGAGCACAGATACGCAGTATTTT; cdr3_aa: CAITRGRESTDTQYF
d_call: TRBD1; clone_size: few; j_call: TRBJ1-6; v_call: TRBV30; cdr3_nt: TGTGCCTGGAACTTACAGGGGCCTAATTCACCCCTCCACTTT; cdr3_aa: CAWNLQGPNSPLHF
d_call: -; clone_size: once; j_call: TRBJ2-2; v_call: TRBV7-3; cdr3_nt: TGTGCCAGCAGCTCAGGCTCCGAGAACACCGGGGAGCTGTTTTTT; cdr3_aa: CASSSGSENTGELFF
d_call: -; clone_size: -; j_call: TRBJ2-3; v_call: TRBV6-2/TRBV6-3; cdr3_nt: TGTGCCAGCAGTTACTCGAAAAGCGGCCGGAAGGTAGCGGATACGCAGTATTTT; cdr3_aa: CASSYSKSGRKVADTQYF
d_call: -; clone_size: -; j_call: TRBJ2-7; v_call: TRBV12-3/TRBV12-4; cdr3_nt: TGTGCCAGCAGTTTCCGGGGGTCCTACGAGCAGTACTTC; cdr3_aa: CASSFRGSYEQYF
d_call: TRBD2; clone_size: -; j_call: TRBJ2-1; v_call: TRBV19; cdr3_nt: TGTGCCAGTAGTATAGAGGGGACTAGTTACAATGAGCAGTTCTTC; cdr3_aa: CASSIEGTSYNEQFF
d_call: -; clone_size: -; j_call: TRBJ2-6; v_call: TRBV28; cdr3_nt: TGTGCCAGCAGTTTAGACAGCTCGGTCTCTGGGGCCAACGTCCTGACTTTC; cdr3_aa: CASSLDSSVSGANVLTF